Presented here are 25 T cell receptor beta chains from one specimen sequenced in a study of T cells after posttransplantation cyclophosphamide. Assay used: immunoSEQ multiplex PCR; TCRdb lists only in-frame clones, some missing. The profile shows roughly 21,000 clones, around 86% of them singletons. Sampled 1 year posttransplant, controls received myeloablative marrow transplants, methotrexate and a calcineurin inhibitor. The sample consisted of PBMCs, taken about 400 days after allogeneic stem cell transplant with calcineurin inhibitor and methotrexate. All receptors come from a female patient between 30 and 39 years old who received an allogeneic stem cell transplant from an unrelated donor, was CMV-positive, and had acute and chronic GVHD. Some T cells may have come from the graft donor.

The CDR3 DNA is TGCGCCAGCAGCTTACAGAGCAATCTAAACTATGGCTACACCTTC. As protein: CASSLQSNLNYGYTF. This rearrangement joins TRBV5-1 to TRBJ1-2; D is uncertain. Between the trimmed V and J ends, which lost 2 bases and 2 bases, there was a span of 13 bases. This CDR3 has 15 amino acids. Germline loops: CDR1 SGHRS, CDR2 YFSETQ.

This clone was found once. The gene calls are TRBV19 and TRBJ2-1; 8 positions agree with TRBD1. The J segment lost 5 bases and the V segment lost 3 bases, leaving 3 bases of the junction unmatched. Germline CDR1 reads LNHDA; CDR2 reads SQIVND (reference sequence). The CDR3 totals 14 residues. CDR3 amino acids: CASSIPTGDNEQFF. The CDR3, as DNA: TGTGCCAGTAGTATCCCGACAGGGGACAATGAGCAGTTCTTC. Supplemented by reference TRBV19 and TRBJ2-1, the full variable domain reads DGGITQSPKYLFRKEGQNVTLSCEQNLNHDAMYWYRQDPGQGLRLIYYSQIVNDFQKGDIAEGYSVSREKKESFPLTVTSAQKNPTAFYLCASSIPTGDNEQFFGPGTRLTVL.

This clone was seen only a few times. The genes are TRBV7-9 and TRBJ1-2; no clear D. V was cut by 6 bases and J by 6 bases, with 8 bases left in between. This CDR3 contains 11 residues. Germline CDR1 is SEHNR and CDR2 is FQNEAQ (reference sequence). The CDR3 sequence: CASSSTDGYTF. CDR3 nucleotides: TGTGCCAGCAGTTCCACGGATGGCTACACCTTC.

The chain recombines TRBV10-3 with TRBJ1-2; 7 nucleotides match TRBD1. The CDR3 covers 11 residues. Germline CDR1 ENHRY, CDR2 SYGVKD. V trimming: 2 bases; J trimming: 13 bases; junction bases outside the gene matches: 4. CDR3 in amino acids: CAISEQGDSTF. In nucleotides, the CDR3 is TGTGCCATCAGTGAGCAAGGGGACAGCACCTTC.

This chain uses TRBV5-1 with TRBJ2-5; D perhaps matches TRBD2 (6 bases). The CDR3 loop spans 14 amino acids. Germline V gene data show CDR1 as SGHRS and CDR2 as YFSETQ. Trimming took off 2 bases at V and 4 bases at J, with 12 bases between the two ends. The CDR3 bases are TGCGCCAGCAGCTTTTCGACGGGGGTAGAGACCCAGTACTTC. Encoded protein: CASSFSTGVETQYF.

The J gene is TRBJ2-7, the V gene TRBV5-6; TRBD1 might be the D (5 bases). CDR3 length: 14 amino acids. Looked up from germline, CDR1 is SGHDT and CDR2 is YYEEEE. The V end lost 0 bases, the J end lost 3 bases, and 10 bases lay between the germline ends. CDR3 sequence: CASSLGQSYYEQYF. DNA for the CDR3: TGTGCCAGCAGCTTGGGACAGAGTTACTACGAGCAGTACTTC.

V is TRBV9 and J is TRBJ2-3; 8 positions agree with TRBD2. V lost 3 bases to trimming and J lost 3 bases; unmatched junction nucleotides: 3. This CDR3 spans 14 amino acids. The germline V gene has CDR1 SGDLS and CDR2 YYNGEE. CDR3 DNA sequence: TGTGCCAGCAGCGCAGCGGGGGAAACAGATACGCAGTATTTT. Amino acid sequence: CASSAAGETDTQYF.

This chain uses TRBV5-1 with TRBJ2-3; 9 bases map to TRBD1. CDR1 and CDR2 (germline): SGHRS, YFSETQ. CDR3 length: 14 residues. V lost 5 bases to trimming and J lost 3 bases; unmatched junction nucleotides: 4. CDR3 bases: TGCGCCAGCAGGGACAGGGGAGGAACAGATACGCAGTATTTT. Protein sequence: CASRDRGGTDTQYF.

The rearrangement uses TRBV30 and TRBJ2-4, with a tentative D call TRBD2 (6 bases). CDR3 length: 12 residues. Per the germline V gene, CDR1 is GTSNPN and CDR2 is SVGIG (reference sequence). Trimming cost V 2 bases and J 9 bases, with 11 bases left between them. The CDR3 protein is CAWSWGDLIQYF. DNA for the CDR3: TGTGCCTGGAGTTGGGGGGACCTCATTCAGTACTTC.

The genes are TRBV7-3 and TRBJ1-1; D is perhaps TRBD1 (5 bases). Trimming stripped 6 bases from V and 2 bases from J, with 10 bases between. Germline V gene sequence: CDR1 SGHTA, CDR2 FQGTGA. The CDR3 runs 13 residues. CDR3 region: CASSLQANTEAFF. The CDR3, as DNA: TGTGCCAGCAGTTTACAGGCAAACACTGAAGCTTTCTTT.

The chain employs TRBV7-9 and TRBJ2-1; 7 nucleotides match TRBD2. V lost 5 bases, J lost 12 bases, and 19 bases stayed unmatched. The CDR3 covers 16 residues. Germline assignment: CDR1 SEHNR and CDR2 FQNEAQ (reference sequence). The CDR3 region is CASSDPGLGRGRGQFF. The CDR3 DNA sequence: TGTGCCAGCAGCGACCCCGGGCTCGGGCGGGGGAGGGGGCAGTTCTTC.

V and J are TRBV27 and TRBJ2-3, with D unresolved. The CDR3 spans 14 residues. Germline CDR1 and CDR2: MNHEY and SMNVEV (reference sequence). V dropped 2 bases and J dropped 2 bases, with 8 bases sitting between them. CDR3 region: CASSLARITDTQYF. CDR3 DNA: TGTGCCAGCAGTTTAGCTAGGATCACAGATACGCAGTATTTT.

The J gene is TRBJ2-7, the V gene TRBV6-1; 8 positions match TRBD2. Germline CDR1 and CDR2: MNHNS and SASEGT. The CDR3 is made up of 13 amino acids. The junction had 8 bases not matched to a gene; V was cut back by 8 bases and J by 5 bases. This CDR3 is CASRLAGGNEQYF. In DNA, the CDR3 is TGTGCCAGCCGCCTGGCGGGAGGAAACGAGCAGTACTTC.

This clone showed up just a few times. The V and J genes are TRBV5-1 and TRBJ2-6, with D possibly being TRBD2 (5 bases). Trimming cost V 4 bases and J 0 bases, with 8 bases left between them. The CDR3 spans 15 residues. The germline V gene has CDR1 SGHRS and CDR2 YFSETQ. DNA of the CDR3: TGCGCCAGCAGCATGGACTTCTCTGGGGCCAACGTCCTGACTTTC. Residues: CASSMDFSGANVLTF.

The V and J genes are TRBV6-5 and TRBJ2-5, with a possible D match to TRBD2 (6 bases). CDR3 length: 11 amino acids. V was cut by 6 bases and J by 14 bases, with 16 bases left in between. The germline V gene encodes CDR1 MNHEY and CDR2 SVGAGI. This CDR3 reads CASSGGGTVYF. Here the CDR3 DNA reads TGTGCCAGCAGCGGCGGCGGGACTGTCTACTTC.

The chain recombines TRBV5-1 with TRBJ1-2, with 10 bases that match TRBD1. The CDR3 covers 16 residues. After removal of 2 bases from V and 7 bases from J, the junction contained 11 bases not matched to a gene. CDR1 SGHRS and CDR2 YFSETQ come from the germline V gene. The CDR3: CASSLNGDRGLSGYTF. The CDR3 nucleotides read TGCGCCAGCAGCTTAAATGGGGACAGGGGTTTATCTGGCTACACCTTC.

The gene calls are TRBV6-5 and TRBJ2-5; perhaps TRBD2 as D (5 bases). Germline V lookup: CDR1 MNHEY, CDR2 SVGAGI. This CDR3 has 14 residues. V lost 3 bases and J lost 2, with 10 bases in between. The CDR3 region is CASSYSGLQETQYF. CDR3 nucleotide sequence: TGTGCCAGCAGTTATTCGGGGTTACAAGAGACCCAGTACTTC.

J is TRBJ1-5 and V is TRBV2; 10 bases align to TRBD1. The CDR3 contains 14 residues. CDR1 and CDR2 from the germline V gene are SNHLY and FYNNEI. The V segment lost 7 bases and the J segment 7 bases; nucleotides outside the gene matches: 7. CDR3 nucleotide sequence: TGTGCCAGCAAACCGGGACAGGGGCGCCAGCCCCAGCATTTT. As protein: CASKPGQGRQPQHF.

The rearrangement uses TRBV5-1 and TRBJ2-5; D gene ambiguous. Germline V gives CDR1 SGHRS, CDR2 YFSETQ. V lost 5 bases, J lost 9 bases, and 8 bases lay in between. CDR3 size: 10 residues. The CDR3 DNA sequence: TGCGCCAGCAGGTCGACTGCCCAGTACTTC. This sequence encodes CASRSTAQYF.

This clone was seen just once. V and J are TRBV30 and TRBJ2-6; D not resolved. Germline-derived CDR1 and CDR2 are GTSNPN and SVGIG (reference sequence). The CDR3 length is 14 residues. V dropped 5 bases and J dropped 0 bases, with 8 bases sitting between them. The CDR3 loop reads CAWGVLSGANVLTF. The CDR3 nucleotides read TGTGCCTGGGGAGTCCTCTCTGGGGCCAACGTCCTGACTTTC.

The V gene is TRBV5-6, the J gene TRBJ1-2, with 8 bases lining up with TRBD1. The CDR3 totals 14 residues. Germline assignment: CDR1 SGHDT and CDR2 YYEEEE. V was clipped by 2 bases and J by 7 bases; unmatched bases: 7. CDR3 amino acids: CASSFVDRVGGYTF. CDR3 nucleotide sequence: TGTGCCAGCAGCTTTGTGGACAGGGTTGGTGGCTACACCTTC.

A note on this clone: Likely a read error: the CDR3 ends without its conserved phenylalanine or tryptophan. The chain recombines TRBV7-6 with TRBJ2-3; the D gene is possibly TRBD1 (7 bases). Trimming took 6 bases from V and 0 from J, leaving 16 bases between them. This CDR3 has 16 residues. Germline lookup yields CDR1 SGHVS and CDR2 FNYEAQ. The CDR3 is CASSQSGGLSTDTQYL. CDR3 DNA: TGTGCCAGCAGTCAGTCAGGGGGGCTGAGCACAGATACGCAGTATCTT.

The CDR3 bases are TGTGCCAGCAGTTTAACGCCAGGGGATACTGAAGCTTTCTTT. Translating gives CASSLTPGDTEAFF. V is TRBV27 and J is TRBJ1-1, with TRBD1 as a possible D gene (6 bases). Trimming took off 2 bases at V and 5 bases at J, with 12 bases between the two ends. CDR1 and CDR2 (germline): MNHEY, SMNVEV (reference sequence). The CDR3 totals 14 residues.

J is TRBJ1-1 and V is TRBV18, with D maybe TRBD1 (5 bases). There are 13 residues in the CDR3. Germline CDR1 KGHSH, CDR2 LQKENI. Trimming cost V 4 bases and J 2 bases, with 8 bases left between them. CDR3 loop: CASSLDSNTEAFF. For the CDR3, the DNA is TGTGCCAGCTCACTCGACAGCAACACTGAAGCTTTCTTT.

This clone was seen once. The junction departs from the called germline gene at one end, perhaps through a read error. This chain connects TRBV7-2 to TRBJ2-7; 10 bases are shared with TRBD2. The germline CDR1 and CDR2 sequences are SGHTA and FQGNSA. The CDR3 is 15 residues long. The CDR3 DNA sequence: TGTGCCAGCAGCCTAGCGGGAGTAGGAACCTACGAGCAGTACTTC. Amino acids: CASSLAGVGTYEQYF.